This T cell receptor beta chain was retrieved from a study of T cells in localized non-small cell lung cancer. Study-level findings and limits: There was higher T cell clonality in uninvolved adjacent lung than in tumor, and it was highest there. A median approximately 59 of the top 100 tumor clones appeared in adjacent lung.

The length of the CDR3 is 15 residues. V lost 4 bases and J lost 2; bases outside the gene matches: 5. Per the germline V gene, CDR1 is SGHRS and CDR2 is YFSETQ. Concerning this clone itself: The antigen remains undetermined.

Sequencing was performed with immunoSEQ multiplex PCR; in TCRdb, only in-frame clones are kept and a portion is missing. The sample yields about 20,000 clones, around 86% seen once. This sequence was found in a man aged 40 to 75 with stage II squamous cell lung carcinoma. The source material was PBMCs, sampled before any cancer treatment. The chain uses TRBV5-1 and TRBJ2-2; 7 nucleotides match TRBD1. CDR3 sequence: CASSRRQGNTGELFF. As DNA, the CDR3 is TGCGCCAGCAGCCGCCGACAGGGCAACACCGGGGAGCTGTTTTTT.